These 21 T cell receptor beta chains share one sample of origin, sequenced in a study of cytomegalovirus exposure and HLA in healthy donors. Amplification used 60 Vbeta primers and 13 Jbeta primers. Only in-frame clones appear in the TCRdb table, and some are missing; sequencing was by immunoSEQ multiplex PCR. Of more than 85,000 clones detected, approximately 82% appear once; the ten largest clones hold around 15%. Material for sequencing was PBMCs. The receptors were sampled from a man aged 25-45 years in good health and CMV-seropositive.

The V and J genes are TRBV6-1 and TRBJ2-3, with 8 bases identical to TRBD2. J lost 3 bases, V lost 1 base, and 3 bases had no gene match. This CDR3 region has 15 residues. CDR1 and CDR2 (germline): MNHNS, SASEGT. CDR3 loop: CASSEVASGTDTQYF. CDR3 in DNA: TGTGCCAGCAGTGAAGTGGCTAGCGGGACAGATACGCAGTATTTT.

J is TRBJ2-7 and V is TRBV2; weak D call: TRBD1 (6 bases). The CDR3 has 15 amino acids. The germline V and J ends were trimmed by 2 bases and 3 bases, with 14 bases remaining between them. CDR1 and CDR2 from the germline V gene are SNHLY and FYNNEI. The CDR3 nucleotides are TGTGCCAGCAGTGAAAGTTTGGTAGGGGGCTACGAGCAGTACTTC. Protein product: CASSESLVGGYEQYF. The whole variable domain, remainder taken from reference TRBV2 and TRBJ2-7, is EPEVTQTPSHQVTQMGQEVILRCVPISNHLYFYWYRQILGQKVEFLVSFYNNEISEKSEIFDDQFSVERPDGSNFTLKIRSTKLEDSAMYFCASSESLVGGYEQYFGPGTRLTVT.

This clone was observed a handful of times. The chain combines TRBV19 with TRBJ2-7, with 9 bases aligning to TRBD1. V was pared by 6 bases and J by 0 bases, with 6 bases of the junction left unmatched. Germline CDR1 LNHDA, CDR2 SQIVND (reference sequence). This CDR3 has 15 residues. DNA of the CDR3: TGTGCCAGTAGCCCGGACAGGGGCCTCTCCTACGAGCAGTACTTC. It encodes CASSPDRGLSYEQYF.

V gene TRBV4-3 combines with J gene TRBJ1-1; TRBD1 aligns across 8 bases. V lost 3 bases to trimming and J lost 1 base; unmatched junction nucleotides: 1. CDR3 length equals 14 residues. CDR1 is LGHNA, CDR2 YSLEER, per germline. Here the CDR3 reads CASSHGQGNTEAFF. The DNA of the CDR3 is TGCGCCAGCAGCCACGGACAGGGGAACACTGAAGCTTTCTTT.

Concerning this clone: The germline gene is not matched at one end of the junction; a read error may be the cause. The V gene is TRBV7-7, the J gene TRBJ2-7, with TRBD1 as a possible D gene (6 bases). Per germline, CDR1 SSHAT and CDR2 FNYEAQ (reference sequence). The CDR3 runs to 14 residues. CDR3 loop: CASSPGQSSYEQYF. In DNA, the CDR3 is TGTGCTAGCAGCCCAGGACAGAGCTCCTACGAGCAGTACTTC.

The chain uses TRBV7-8 and TRBJ2-7; 8 bases are a match to TRBD2. Germline CDR1 and CDR2: SGHVS and FQNEAQ. There are 14 residues in the CDR3. V shed 2 bases, J shed 6 bases, and the junction held 6 bases outside the gene matches. The CDR3 protein is CASSLYGGVVEQYF. CDR3 nucleotide sequence: TGTGCCAGCAGCTTATACGGGGGGGTAGTCGAGCAGTACTTC. Combining the CDR3 with reference TRBV7-8 and TRBJ2-7 gives the whole variable domain GAGVSQSPRYKVAKRGQDVALRCDPISGHVSLFWYQQALGQGPEFLTYFQNEAQLDKSGLPSDRFFAERPEGSVSTLKIQRTQQEDSAVYLCASSLYGGVVEQYFGPGTRLTVT.

The J gene is TRBJ2-7, the V gene TRBV19, with 8 bases matching TRBD1. Germline values: CDR1 LNHDA, CDR2 SQIVND (reference sequence). The V gene end was trimmed by 4 bases and the J gene end by 3 bases; junction bases not matched to a gene: 8. This CDR3 contains 15 residues. The CDR3 nucleotides are TGTGCCAGTAGTAGAAGACAGGGGAACCACTACGAGCAGTACTTC. It specifies CASSRRQGNHYEQYF.

The rearrangement links TRBV9 to TRBJ2-2; 9 bases line up with TRBD1. The CDR3 covers 16 residues. Trimming at V came to 0 bases and at J to 5 bases, leaving 5 bases not matched to a gene. Germline CDR1 is SGDLS and CDR2 is YYNGEE. DNA for the CDR3: TGTGCCAGCAGCGTAGGTGGGACAGGGCGAACCGGGGAGCTGTTTTTT. Its translation is CASSVGGTGRTGELFF.

This sequence joins TRBV27 and TRBJ2-1, with 7 positions matching TRBD2. The J segment lost 10 bases and the V segment lost 2 bases, leaving 5 bases of the junction unmatched. Germline lookup yields CDR1 MNHEY and CDR2 SMNVEV (reference sequence). CDR3 length: 13 amino acids. This CDR3 is CASSLGGGGEQFF. CDR3 bases: TGTGCCAGCAGTTTAGGCGGGGGAGGGGAGCAGTTCTTC.

This clone is a singleton in its sample. The junction differs from germline at one of its ends, possibly a read error. The V call is TRBV5-4, the J call TRBJ2-6, with TRBD1 identical over 8 bases. Germline V CDR1 and CDR2: SGHNT, YYREEE (reference sequence). The CDR3 sequence is 15 residues long. The CDR3 DNA follows: TGTGCCAGCAGCCCGGACAGGGCTGGGGCCAACGGCCTGACTTTC. This translates into CASSPDRAGANGLTF.

The chain couples TRBV7-8 to TRBJ2-3, with 10 bases matching TRBD2. With V trimmed by 2 bases and J by 9 bases, 11 bases remained unmatched. The CDR3 has 16 residues. Germline CDR1 and CDR2: SGHVS and FQNEAQ. The CDR3 is CASSLRASGGFGTQYF. The DNA for the CDR3 is TGTGCCAGCAGCTTAAGGGCTAGCGGGGGCTTTGGGACGCAGTATTTT.

This chain links TRBV27 with TRBJ2-7; TRBD1 aligns across 7 bases. Per germline, CDR1 MNHEY and CDR2 SMNVEV (reference sequence). The ends lost 5 bases at V and 2 bases at J; junction bases unmatched: 9. The CDR3 runs to 15 residues. The CDR3 loop is CASSDSGTEPYEQYF. The CDR3 DNA reads as TGTGCCAGCAGTGATTCCGGGACAGAGCCCTACGAGCAGTACTTC.

V gene TRBV7-9 combines with J gene TRBJ2-3, with a possible D match to TRBD2 (7 bases). In germline, CDR1 is SEHNR, CDR2 FQNEAQ (reference sequence). Trimming left V 3 bases short and J 0 bases short, with 19 bases between. This CDR3 contains 18 residues. The chain's CDR3 is CASSFVWRGGRSTDTQYF. Written as DNA, the CDR3 is TGTGCCAGCAGCTTCGTCTGGCGCGGGGGCCGAAGCACAGATACGCAGTATTTT.

The J gene is TRBJ1-1, the V gene TRBV2; D call uncertain. The germline gives CDR1 SNHLY, CDR2 FYNNEI. The CDR3 is 12 amino acids. The germline V and J ends were trimmed by 6 bases and 5 bases, with 10 bases remaining between them. As DNA, the CDR3 is TGTGCCAGCAGCCGGGTGGGTACTGAAGCTTTCTTT. It encodes CASSRVGTEAFF.

The chain employs TRBV29-1 and TRBJ2-5, with 12 bases that match TRBD2. This CDR3 has 15 amino acids. The ends lost 4 bases at V and 7 bases at J; junction bases unmatched: 10. The germline gives CDR1 SQVTM, CDR2 ANQGSEA. CDR3: CSVGRLAGAQGTQYF. Here the CDR3 DNA reads TGCAGCGTTGGAAGACTAGCGGGGGCCCAGGGGACCCAGTACTTC.

The V gene is TRBV11-3, the J gene TRBJ2-2, with 7 nucleotides matching TRBD2. The CDR3 consists of 14 residues. Trimming took 7 bases from V and 6 from J; bases not matched to a gene: 8. From germline, CDR1 is SGHNT and CDR2 YENEEA. This CDR3 reads CASTASTSAGELFF. As DNA, the CDR3 is TGTGCCAGCACCGCTAGTACTAGCGCCGGGGAGCTGTTTTTT.

CDR3 nucleotides: TGTGCCAGCGGCGAAGGGGCGAACCCTAACTATGGCTACACCTTC. Protein sequence: CASGEGANPNYGYTF. The gene calls are TRBV7-6 and TRBJ1-2, with D possibly matching TRBD1 (5 bases). CDR3 length: 15 amino acids. Germline lookup yields CDR1 SGHVS and CDR2 FNYEAQ. Trimming cost V 8 bases and J 0 bases, with 16 bases left between them.

The CDR3 sequence: CASQPTWREGKLFF. CDR3 sequence (DNA): TGTGCCAGCCAGCCGACGTGGCGCGAGGGAAAACTGTTTTTT. This chain uses TRBV7-2 with TRBJ1-4; D call uncertain. The CDR3 is made up of 14 amino acids. Germline CDR1 reads SGHTA; CDR2 reads FQGNSA. The ends were cut back, 8 bases at V and 10 bases at J, with 20 bases in the middle.

The chain carries TRBV11-2 and TRBJ2-2, with TRBD2 matching over 11 bases. The CDR3 is 16 amino acids. V lost 5 bases and J lost 6; bases outside the gene matches: 8. Germline CDR1 reads SGHAT; CDR2 reads FQNNGV. The CDR3 sequence: CASSLLSGGVSGELFF. The CDR3 coding sequence is TGTGCCAGCAGCCTTCTTAGCGGGGGGGTCTCCGGGGAGCTGTTTTTT.

The gene calls are TRBV6-6 and TRBJ2-3, with 8 nucleotides matching TRBD2. V trimming: 6 bases; J trimming: 1 base; junction bases outside the gene matches: 3. This CDR3 is 14 amino acids long. CDR1 MNHNY and CDR2 SVGAGI come from the germline V gene (reference sequence). CDR3 residues: CASSIGGGTDTQYF. The CDR3 coding sequence is TGTGCCAGCAGCATCGGGGGGGGCACAGATACGCAGTATTTT.

This clone was seen a single time. The V call is TRBV7-9, the J call TRBJ2-1; no firm D call. Germline lookup yields CDR1 SEHNR and CDR2 FQNEAQ (reference sequence). V shed 6 bases and J shed 0 bases, with 12 bases lying between them. The CDR3 covers 15 residues. This CDR3 reads CASRPTGSSYNEQFF. The CDR3 bases are TGTGCCAGCAGACCAACTGGTAGCTCCTACAATGAGCAGTTCTTC.